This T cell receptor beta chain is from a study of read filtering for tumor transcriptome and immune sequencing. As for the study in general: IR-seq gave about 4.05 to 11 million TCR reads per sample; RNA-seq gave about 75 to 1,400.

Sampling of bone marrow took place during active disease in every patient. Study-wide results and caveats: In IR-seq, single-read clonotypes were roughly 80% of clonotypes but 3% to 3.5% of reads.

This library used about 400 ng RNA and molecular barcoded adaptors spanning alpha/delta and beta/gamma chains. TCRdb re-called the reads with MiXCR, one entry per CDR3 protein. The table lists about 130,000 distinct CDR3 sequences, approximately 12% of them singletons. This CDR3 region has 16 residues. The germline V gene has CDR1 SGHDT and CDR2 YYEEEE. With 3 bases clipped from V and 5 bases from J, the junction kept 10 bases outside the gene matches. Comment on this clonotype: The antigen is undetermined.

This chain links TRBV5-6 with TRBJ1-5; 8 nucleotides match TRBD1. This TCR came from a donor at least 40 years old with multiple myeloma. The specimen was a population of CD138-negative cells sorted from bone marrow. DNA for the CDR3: TGTGCCAGCAGCTCACGTCAGGGGGCCAATGATCAGCCCCAGCATTTT. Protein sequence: CASSSRQGANDQPQHF.